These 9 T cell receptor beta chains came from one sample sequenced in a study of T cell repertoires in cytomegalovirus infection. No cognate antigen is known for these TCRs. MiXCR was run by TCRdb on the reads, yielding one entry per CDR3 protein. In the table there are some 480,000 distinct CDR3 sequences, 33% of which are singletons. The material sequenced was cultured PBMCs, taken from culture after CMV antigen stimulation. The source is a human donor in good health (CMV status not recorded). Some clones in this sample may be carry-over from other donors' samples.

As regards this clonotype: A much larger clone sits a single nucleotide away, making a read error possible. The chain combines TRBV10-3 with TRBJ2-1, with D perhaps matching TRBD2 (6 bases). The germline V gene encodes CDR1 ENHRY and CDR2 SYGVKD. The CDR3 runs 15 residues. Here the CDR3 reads CAISESGGSYNKQFF. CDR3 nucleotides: TGTGCCATCAGTGAGTCTGGGGGGTCCTACAATAAGCAGTTCTTC.

The CDR3, as DNA: TGTGCCAGCAAACTACAGCATTTTGAAGCTTTCTTT. Translating it yields CASKLQHFEAFF. J is TRBJ1-1 and V is TRBV12-3 or TRBV12-4; D remains ambiguous. With 7 bases removed from V and 7 bases from J, the gap between germline ends came to 13 bases. The CDR3 is made up of 12 amino acids.

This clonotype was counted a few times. CDR3 sequence: CASRASGANTGELFF. The CDR3 bases are TGTGCCAGCAGGGCCAGCGGGGCTAACACCGGGGAGCTGTTTTTT. The rearrangement uses TRBV6-1 and TRBJ2-2; TRBD2 matches at 7 bases. This CDR3 contains 15 residues. V lost 6 bases, J lost 2 bases, and 6 bases stayed unmatched. Germline V gene lookup returns CDR1 MNHNS and CDR2 SASEGT.

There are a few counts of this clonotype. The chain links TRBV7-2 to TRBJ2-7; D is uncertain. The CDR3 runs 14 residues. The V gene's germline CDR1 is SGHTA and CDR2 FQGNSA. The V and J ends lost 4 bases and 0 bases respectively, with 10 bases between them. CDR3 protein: CASSSQVSSYEQYV. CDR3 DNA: TGTGCCAGCAGCTCCCAGGTTAGCTCCTACGAGCAGTACGTC.

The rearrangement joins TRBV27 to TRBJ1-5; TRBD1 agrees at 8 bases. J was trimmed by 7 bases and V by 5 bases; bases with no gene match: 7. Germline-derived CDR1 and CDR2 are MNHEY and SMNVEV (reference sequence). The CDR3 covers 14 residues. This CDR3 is CASSPDRVWQPQHF. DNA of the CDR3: TGTGCCAGCAGTCCGGACAGGGTGTGGCAGCCCCAGCATTTT.

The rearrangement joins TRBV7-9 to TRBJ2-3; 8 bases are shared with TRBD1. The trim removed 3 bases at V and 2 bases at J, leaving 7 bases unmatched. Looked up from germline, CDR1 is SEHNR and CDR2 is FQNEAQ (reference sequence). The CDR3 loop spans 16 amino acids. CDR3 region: CASSLAGTGLTDTQYF. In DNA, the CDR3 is TGTGCCAGCAGCTTGGCCGGGACAGGCCTCACAGATACGCAGTATTTT.

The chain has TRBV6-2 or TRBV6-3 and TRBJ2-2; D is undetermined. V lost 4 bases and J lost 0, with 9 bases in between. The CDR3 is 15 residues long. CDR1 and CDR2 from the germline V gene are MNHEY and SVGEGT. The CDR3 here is CASSSRTANTGELFF. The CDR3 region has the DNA TGTGCCAGCAGTTCCAGGACCGCGAACACCGGGGAGCTGTTTTTT.

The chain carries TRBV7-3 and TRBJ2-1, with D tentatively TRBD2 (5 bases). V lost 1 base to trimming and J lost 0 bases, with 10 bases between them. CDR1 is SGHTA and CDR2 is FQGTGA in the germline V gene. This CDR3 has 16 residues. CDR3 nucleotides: TGTGCCAGCAGCTTAATCGGACTGAGCTCCTACAATGAGCAGTTCTTC. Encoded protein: CASSLIGLSSYNEQFF.

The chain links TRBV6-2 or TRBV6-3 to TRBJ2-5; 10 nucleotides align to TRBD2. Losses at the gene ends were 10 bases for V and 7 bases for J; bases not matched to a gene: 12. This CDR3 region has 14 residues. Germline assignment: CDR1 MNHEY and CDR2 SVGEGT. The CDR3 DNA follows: TGTGCCACTTCGGGACTAGCGTGGACCGGGACCCAGTACTTC. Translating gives CATSGLAWTGTQYF.